This TCR beta chain was sequenced for a study of cytomegalovirus exposure and HLA in healthy donors. Concerning this clone itself: The antigen is unknown.

Germline V gene lookup returns CDR1 SGDLS and CDR2 YYNGEE. This CDR3 has 14 amino acids. V was cut by 4 bases and J by 5 bases, with 15 bases left in between. Findings and caveats of the study: The classifier was said to identify cytomegalovirus status with high specificity and sensitivity. Researchers reportedly found TCR beta sequences accurately predicted most subjects' HLA-A and HLA-B alleles.

Donors in the study were healthy people who gave bone marrow. PCR primers comprised 60 Vbeta and 13 Jbeta primers. TCRdb keeps only in-frame clones here, not all; method: immunoSEQ multiplex PCR. The sample contains roughly 61,000 clones, 80% of which appear only once. The V and J genes are TRBV9 and TRBJ1-1; the D is unclear. Sequencing input: PBMCs. The sequence came from a male donor in good health and CMV-seronegative. DNA of the CDR3: TGTGCCAGCAGCTTGCAGGCCATTGGGACTGAAGCTTTCTTT. It yields the protein CASSLQAIGTEAFF.